This entry lists 22 T cell receptor beta chains sequenced from one sample in a study of blood T cell repertoires in COVID-19. The repertoire was sequenced with immunoSEQ multiplex PCR; TCRdb's copy has only in-frame clones and lacks some. The table records 200,000 to 300,000 clones, about 80% of them present only once. Sequenced input: peripheral blood. The receptors shown here come from a human donor in a cohort sampled during active COVID-19.

The rearrangement uses TRBV6-5 and TRBJ1-6; a possible D gene is TRBD1 (5 bases). This CDR3 is 14 amino acids long. Germline CDR1 MNHEY, CDR2 SVGAGI. Trimming took off 6 bases at V and 9 bases at J, with 15 bases between the two ends. The CDR3 nucleotides are TGTGCCAGCAGGGATTGGGGGGGTGGTTCACCCCTCCACTTT. Its protein product is CASRDWGGGSPLHF.

The rearrangement uses TRBV5-5 and TRBJ2-1; 10 nucleotides agree with TRBD1. The CDR3 sequence is 15 residues long. Losses at the gene ends were 3 bases for V and 8 bases for J; bases not matched to a gene: 8. CDR1 and CDR2 (germline): SGHKS, YYEKEE (reference sequence). The CDR3: CASSWTSTGGYEQFF. CDR3 nucleotides: TGTGCCAGCAGCTGGACGTCGACAGGGGGCTATGAGCAGTTCTTC.

V gene TRBV12-3 or TRBV12-4 combines with J gene TRBJ1-4; weak D call: TRBD1 (6 bases). The CDR3 sequence is 13 residues long. The V and J ends lost 6 bases and 4 bases respectively, with 9 bases between them. The CDR3, as DNA: TGTGCCAGCAGCCGAGGGGGTAATGAAAAACTGTTTTTT. This sequence encodes CASSRGGNEKLFF.

The chain is built from TRBV4-1 and TRBJ1-6; the D gene is possibly TRBD1 (5 bases). The CDR3 totals 16 residues. Germline-derived CDR1 and CDR2 are MGHRA and YSYEKL. Trimming left V 0 bases short and J 14 bases short, with 20 bases between. DNA of the CDR3: TGCGCCAGCAGCCAAGAACGCGCGGGACCGAGGAGGGCCCTCCACTTT. Its protein product is CASSQERAGPRRALHF.

The chain uses TRBV10-2 and TRBJ1-4, with a possible D match to TRBD1 (6 bases). The CDR3 runs to 12 residues. Trimming pared 2 bases from V and 11 bases from J, leaving 9 bases between. Germline V CDR1 and CDR2: WSHSY, SAAADI. CDR3 DNA: TGCGCCAGCAGTGAGACCCAGGGGAAACTGTTTTTT. It encodes CASSETQGKLFF.

V and J are TRBV15 and TRBJ2-2; D is perhaps TRBD1 (6 bases). Germline assignment: CDR1 LNHNV and CDR2 YYDKDF (reference sequence). The V gene lost 0 bases and the J gene lost 5 bases, with 13 bases spanning the gap. This CDR3 spans 16 amino acids. CDR3 region: CATSRDGRGWTGELFF. CDR3 in DNA: TGTGCCACCAGCAGAGATGGCAGGGGCTGGACCGGGGAGCTGTTTTTT.

The chain combines TRBV18 with TRBJ1-2; D is perhaps TRBD1 (6 bases). This CDR3 has 13 residues. Germline CDR1 is KGHSH and CDR2 is LQKENI. With 6 bases removed from V and 6 bases from J, the gap between germline ends came to 14 bases. CDR3 region: CASSPVNRDGYTF. CDR3 nucleotide sequence: TGTGCCAGCTCGCCGGTAAACAGGGATGGCTACACCTTC.

CDR3 nucleotide sequence: TGTGCCAGCAGCCAAACGGGACAGGGGAACTATGGCTACACCTTC. It yields the protein CASSQTGQGNYGYTF. The rearrangement joins TRBV6-5 to TRBJ1-2, with TRBD1 matching over 10 bases. This CDR3 has 15 amino acids. Germline CDR1 reads MNHEY; CDR2 reads SVGAGI. The J segment lost 2 bases and the V segment lost 6 bases, leaving 6 bases of the junction unmatched.

The gene calls are TRBV18 and TRBJ1-4; 7 positions match TRBD1. Germline lookup yields CDR1 KGHSH and CDR2 LQKENI. This CDR3 has 16 amino acids. V gave up 6 bases and J gave up 8 bases; unmatched junction bases: 15. The CDR3 bases are TGTGCCAGCTCCCTCAACGAACAGGGGCGAGGGGAAAAACTGTTTTTT. Translated, it gives CASSLNEQGRGEKLFF.

This chain joins TRBV4-3 and TRBJ1-5, with 12 positions matching TRBD1. Germline lookup yields CDR1 LGHNA and CDR2 YSLEER. Trimming removed 4 bases from V and 3 bases from J; junction bases left unmatched: 19. This CDR3 region has 21 residues. CDR3 DNA: TGCGCCAGCAGCCCTATAAACCTTTTACCGGGACAGGGGGCATTCAATCAGCCCCAGCATTTT. This sequence encodes CASSPINLLPGQGAFNQPQHF.

The genes are TRBV7-9 and TRBJ2-7, with D tentatively TRBD2 (5 bases). Per the germline V gene, CDR1 is SEHNR and CDR2 is FQNEAQ (reference sequence). This CDR3 comprises 14 residues. V lost 6 bases, J lost 4 bases, and 16 bases lay in between. CDR3 DNA: TGTGCCAGCAGTTTCCCCGGGGTCGGTTACGAGCAGTACTTC. It translates to CASSFPGVGYEQYF.

This clone was observed a handful of times. The chain couples TRBV9 to TRBJ1-5, with a possible D match to TRBD1 (5 bases). V dropped 4 bases and J dropped 0 bases, with 11 bases sitting between them. The CDR3 loop spans 15 amino acids. CDR1 is SGDLS, CDR2 YYNGEE, per germline. Here the CDR3 DNA reads TGTGCCAGCAGCCTCGGCGGGGCTAGCAATCAGCCCCAGCATTTT. It translates to CASSLGGASNQPQHF.

The chain is built from TRBV5-8 and TRBJ2-1, with TRBD1 as a possible D gene (6 bases). V lost 0 bases, J lost 8 bases, and 15 bases lay in between. The CDR3 consists of 15 residues. CDR1 is SGHTS, CDR2 YDEGEE, per germline. DNA of the CDR3: TGTGCCAGCAGCTTGGGTAGGGGGTGGTATGATGAGCAGTTCTTC. Protein product: CASSLGRGWYDEQFF.

This chain links TRBV5-6 with TRBJ2-7, with D possibly TRBD2 on 5 matching bases. CDR1 and CDR2 from the germline V gene are SGHDT and YYEEEE. V was clipped by 0 bases and J by 7 bases, with 17 bases between them. The CDR3 has 15 residues. CDR3 amino acids: CASSLEAARGWEQYF. CDR3 coding DNA: TGTGCCAGCAGCTTGGAAGCGGCCCGTGGCTGGGAGCAGTACTTC.

CDR3 loop: CASSTGRTEAFF. CDR3 nucleotides: TGTGCCAGCAGTACAGGGCGTACTGAAGCTTTCTTT. This chain joins TRBV6-5 and TRBJ1-1, with D possibly being TRBD1 (6 bases). V lost 5 bases and J lost 5, with 9 bases in between. CDR1 is MNHEY, CDR2 SVGAGI, per germline. This CDR3 is built from 12 residues.

The chain links TRBV18 to TRBJ1-3; D is possibly TRBD1 (6 bases). Trimming cost V 2 bases and J 3 bases, with 11 bases left between them. The CDR3 extends over 15 amino acids. CDR1 is KGHSH and CDR2 is LQKENI in the germline V gene. Written as DNA, the CDR3 is TGTGCCAGCTCACCAGTGGGGGCTGGTGGAAACACCATATATTTT. As protein: CASSPVGAGGNTIYF.

This clone was seen a few times. The chain joins TRBV5-6 to TRBJ1-2; 12 bases map to TRBD1. After removal of 4 bases from V and 3 bases from J, the junction contained 13 bases not matched to a gene. The CDR3 contains 18 residues. CDR1 is SGHDT, CDR2 YYEEEE, per germline. DNA of the CDR3: TGTGCCAGCAGCATGACCGGGACAGGGGGCTATGGGGACTATGGCTACACCTTC. Protein product: CASSMTGTGGYGDYGYTF.

V gene TRBV7-2 combines with J gene TRBJ2-3; D is ambiguous. Germline assignment: CDR1 SGHTA and CDR2 FQGNSA. Trimming removed 1 base from V and 4 bases from J, with 18 bases in between. The CDR3 has 17 residues. The CDR3 DNA reads as TGTGCCAGCAGCTTAGACCGCTCGGCGCGGAGAGCAGATACGCAGTATTTT. Its translation is CASSLDRSARRADTQYF.

The CDR3 region is CASSVSGQGNTDTQYF. Here the CDR3 DNA reads TGTGCCAGCAGCGTCTCTGGACAGGGGAACACAGATACGCAGTATTTT. The chain employs TRBV9 and TRBJ2-3; 9 nucleotides agree with TRBD1. This CDR3 comprises 16 residues. Looked up from germline, CDR1 is SGDLS and CDR2 is YYNGEE. The J segment lost 2 bases and the V segment lost 2 bases, leaving 6 bases of the junction unmatched.

J is TRBJ2-7 and V is TRBV2; 7 nucleotides align to TRBD1. The CDR3 consists of 15 residues. J was trimmed by 1 base and V by 7 bases; bases with no gene match: 10. The germline V gene has CDR1 SNHLY and CDR2 FYNNEI. The chain's CDR3 is CASKAKTGQSYEQYF. DNA of the CDR3: TGTGCCAGCAAGGCGAAGACGGGACAGTCCTACGAGCAGTACTTC.

This chain uses TRBV18 with TRBJ1-2, with 8 nucleotides matching TRBD1. Germline V gives CDR1 KGHSH, CDR2 LQKENI. CDR3 length equals 13 residues. The J segment lost 6 bases and the V segment lost 3 bases, leaving 3 bases of the junction unmatched. For the CDR3, the DNA is TGTGCCAGCTCACCCCAGGGGGCCAATGGCTACACCTTC. This encodes CASSPQGANGYTF.

The chain is built from TRBV7-9 and TRBJ1-1; 8 bases line up with TRBD1. With 3 bases clipped from V and 8 bases from J, the junction kept 8 bases outside the gene matches. CDR1 is SEHNR and CDR2 is FQNEAQ in the germline V gene (reference sequence). The CDR3 is 14 amino acids. This CDR3 reads CASSFDPGQAEAFF. The DNA of the CDR3 is TGTGCCAGCAGCTTCGACCCGGGACAGGCAGAAGCTTTCTTT.